Listed here is a single T cell receptor beta chain. It lacks a known antigen. Base qualities were left out, and no much larger clone turns up one base away. The record originates from a study of CD8 T cells in ankylosing spondylitis (TCRdb year 2017). About the investigation overall: The study profiled T cell receptor beta repertoires in healthy donors and ankylosing spondylitis patients to find disease-linked TCR variants. In total, the full study cohort was made up of approximately 99 healthy donors and more than 20 ankylosing spondylitis patients. Peripheral blood was sampled, and synovial fluid was additionally collected from ankylosing spondylitis patients.

CDR1 and CDR2, looked up from the germline V gene (reference sequence), are MNHEY and SMNVEV. The CDR3, cysteine through phenylalanine, is 13 amino acids long. The read is trimmed to its CDR3 DNA, 39 bases read in frame from base 1. V and J lose 5 bases and 8 bases, and a span of 13 bases separates them. The sequencer listed for this sample is Illumina HiSeq 2500. Quantitative 5'-RACE with molecular barcodes was used to prepare TCR beta libraries. Processing in the source paper ran as follows. To identify disease-linked TCR variants, a new computational method was used, one built on a probabilistic model of VDJ rearrangement. TCRdb cleaned the public reads at Q25 with fastp, built clones with MiXCR and kept in-frame beta chains. Rows with one shared CDR3 protein collapse into an entry with the most common genes and DNA. In this record, the V and J calls reflect TCRdb's handling and not the investigators' own analysis. A total of about 250,000 distinct CDR3 sequences appear in this sample, 15% to 20% of them only once. About a third of the sample is held by the ten biggest clonotypes.

The study at large found these results: The disease-linked clones showed a CD8+ phenotype and occurred at relatively low frequencies in peripheral blood. A TCR beta motif made up of eight or nine highly homologous amino acid variants appeared to be characteristic of blood from ankylosing spondylitis patients. The disease-linked clones were reported as significantly enriched in matched synovial fluid samples from ankylosing spondylitis patients. Some of the motif variants had been reported before in the synovial fluid and blood of reactive arthritis patients, a finding that suggests common disease-initiation mechanisms.

Sequenced material: blood, either unsorted or a sorted T cell fraction (not recorded which). This receptor was taken from a male donor with ankylosing spondylitis or in good health (not recorded which). The V gene is TRBV27 and the J gene is TRBJ2-1; no D gene is confidently identified. DNA sequence: TGTGCCAGCAGTCTCCTCGACTCCTATGAGCAGTTCTTC. Its amino acids are CASSLLDSYEQFF.